These 6 T cell receptor beta chains were all obtained from the same sample, sequenced in a study of technical replicates of blood from a few donors. Assay used: immunoSEQ multiplex PCR; TCRdb lists only in-frame clones, some missing. The data contain about 80,000 clones, approximately 94% of them seen just once; the ten biggest clones take up 0.38%. The sample consisted of T cells isolated from PBMCs. The receptor set was obtained from a human donor in good health.

The chain is built from TRBV7-3 and TRBJ2-3, with 14 bases fitting TRBD2. Germline assignment: CDR1 SGHTA and CDR2 FQGTGA. V lost 2 bases and J lost 2; bases outside the gene matches: 9. This CDR3 comprises 19 residues. The CDR3 reads CASSLANWGLAGDTDTQYF. CDR3 bases: TGTGCCAGCAGCTTAGCTAATTGGGGACTAGCGGGAGACACAGATACGCAGTATTTT. The full variable domain, its missing parts supplied by reference TRBV7-3 and TRBJ2-3, is GAGVSQTPSNKVTEKGKYVELRCDPISGHTALYWYRQSLGQGPEFLIYFQGTGAADDSGLPNDRFFAVRPEGSVSTLKIQRTERGDSAVYLCASSLANWGLAGDTDTQYFGPGTRLTVL.

CDR3: CASSLDWGQPQHF. DNA of the CDR3: TGTGCCAGCAGCTTGGATTGGGGCCAGCCCCAGCATTTT. The chain couples TRBV7-3 to TRBJ1-5, with D possibly being TRBD1 (5 bases). CDR1 SGHTA and CDR2 FQGTGA come from the germline V gene. V shed 3 bases and J shed 7 bases, with 10 bases lying between them. This CDR3 region has 13 residues.

The DNA for the CDR3 is TGTGCCAGCAGCTTGGGACAGGGGGCTTGGCAGCCCCAGCATTTT. It translates to CASSLGQGAWQPQHF. The chain employs TRBV7-8 and TRBJ1-5; TRBD1 agrees at 12 bases. Germline CDR1 reads SGHVS; CDR2 reads FQNEAQ. The CDR3 length is 15 residues. The trim removed 3 bases at V and 7 bases at J, leaving 4 bases unmatched.

The gene calls are TRBV6-5 and TRBJ1-2; D call uncertain. This CDR3 is 13 amino acids long. CDR1 and CDR2 (germline): MNHEY, SVGAGI. V lost 0 bases to trimming and J lost 7 bases, with 9 bases between them. The CDR3, as DNA: TGTGCCAGCAGTTACTCCGAGGGAGGTGGCTACACCTTC. Translated, it gives CASSYSEGGGYTF.

This chain uses TRBV28 with TRBJ2-2; the match to TRBD1 covers 10 bases. The CDR3 covers 17 residues. The V gene end was trimmed by 3 bases and the J gene end by 5 bases; junction bases not matched to a gene: 9. The germline V gene encodes CDR1 MDHEN and CDR2 SYDVKM. DNA for the CDR3: TGTGCCAGCAGTTTCTTGGGACAGGGGAAGGGGACCGGGGAGCTGTTTTTT. This encodes CASSFLGQGKGTGELFF.

The V gene is TRBV30, the J gene TRBJ1-1; possible D gene TRBD1, 5 bases. CDR3 size: 13 residues. Germline-derived CDR1 and CDR2 are GTSNPN and SVGIG (reference sequence). V was clipped by 2 bases and J by 1 base, with 8 bases between them. The CDR3 loop is CAWSQGPNTEAFF. The CDR3 nucleotides are TGTGCCTGGAGTCAGGGTCCGAACACTGAAGCTTTCTTT.